This is a list of T cell receptor beta chains from one sample in a study of response to subunit inactivated influenza vaccine. Via MiXCR, TCRdb re-called the RT-PCR reads, giving one row per CDR3 protein. The sample holds roughly 760,000 distinct CDR3 sequences; 21% are singletons and the top ten take around 9.6%. Sequenced material: PBMCs from blood, taken approximately 5 days after vaccination. The receptors shown here come from a man aged 45-60 years who received an inactivated influenza vaccine. Each CDR3 is given with its conserved first and last residue. The D gene is left open where the match is weak. Expanded clones get a size class; other rows say once, few or many, or leave the size out.

few,TRBJ1-1,TRBD1,TRBV25-1,CASSDKDRDAAFF,TGTGCCAGCAGTGACAAGGACAGGGACGCAGCTTTCTTT
NA,TRBJ2-5,NA,TRBV6-5,CATLRAETQYF,TGTGCCACCCTGCGAGCGGAGACCCAGTACTTC
NA,TRBJ2-3,NA,TRBV3-1,CASSLTRGFFTDTQYF,TGTGCCAGCAGCCTAACCCGCGGGTTTTTCACAGATACGCAGTATTTT
NA,TRBJ1-1,TRBD1,TRBV29-1,CSADRGETEAFF,TGCAGCGCTGACAGGGGTGAGACTGAAGCTTTCTTT
many,TRBJ2-2,NA,TRBV20-1,CSARRSAGELFF,TGCAGTGCTAGAAGGTCGGCCGGGGAGCTGTTTTTT
few,TRBJ2-3,NA,TRBV12-3/TRBV12-4,CASSSRDTISTDTQYF,TGTGCCAGCAGCAGTCGGGACACTATCAGCACAGATACGCAGTATTTT
NA,TRBJ2-5,NA,TRBV28,CASSFNPWPQYF,TGTGCCAGCAGTTTTAATCCCTGGCCCCAGTACTTC
NA,TRBJ2-1,NA,TRBV7-2,CASSLQASYNEQFF,TGTGCCAGCAGCTTACAGGCCTCCTACAATGAGCAGTTCTTC
many,TRBJ2-7,TRBD1,TRBV29-1,CSVQGQGIHEQYF,TGCAGCGTCCAGGGACAGGGGATCCACGAGCAGTACTTC
many,TRBJ2-5,NA,TRBV12-3/TRBV12-4,CASSPDFFREETQYF,TGTGCCAGCAGTCCGGACTTTTTTCGGGAAGAGACCCAGTACTTC
NA,TRBJ1-2,NA,TRBV6-2/TRBV6-3,CASSYLGGQYGYTF,TGTGCCAGCAGTTACCTGGGTGGACAGTATGGCTACACCTTC
NA,TRBJ2-7,NA,TRBV5-1,CASSLAGFGQYF,TGCGCCAGCAGCTTGGCAGGGTTCGGGCAGTACTTC
many,TRBJ2-3,TRBD1,TRBV20-1,CSATTGGWTDTQYF,TGCAGTGCCACCACAGGGGGTTGGACAGATACGCAGTATTTT
NA,TRBJ2-6,NA,TRBV30,CAWRTGGLPSGANVLTF,TGTGCCTGGCGCACAGGAGGCTTGCCCTCTGGGGCCAACGTCCTGACTTTC
NA,TRBJ2-1,TRBD2,TRBV7-3,CASRRTSGNDNEQFF,TGTGCCAGCAGGAGGACTAGCGGAAATGACAATGAGCAGTTCTTC
NA,TRBJ1-4,NA,TRBV12-3/TRBV12-4,CASRRGTTNEKLFF,TGTGCCAGCAGGAGAGGGACGACTAATGAAAAACTGTTTTTT
NA,TRBJ2-1,NA,TRBV21-1,CASSNPGQGGDNEQFF,TGTGCCAGCAGCAACCCGGGACAGGGAGGCGACAATGAGCAGTTCTTC
many,TRBJ2-3,NA,TRBV20-1,CSAEDSDTQYF,TGCAGTGCCGAAGATTCAGATACGCAGTATTTT
NA,TRBJ2-5,TRBD1,TRBV10-3,CAITNWDRYLQETQYF,TGTGCCATCACCAACTGGGACAGGTATCTCCAAGAGACCCAGTACTTC
few,TRBJ1-1,NA,TRBV6-2/TRBV6-3,CASRRRSTNTEAFF,TGTGCCAGCAGGCGACGGTCGACGAACACTGAAGCTTTCTTT
few,TRBJ2-3,NA,TRBV9,CASSVGSTSTDTQYF,TGTGCCAGCAGCGTCGGATCCACTAGCACAGATACGCAGTATTTT
NA,TRBJ2-7,TRBD1,TRBV7-9,CASNTGQGSYEQYF,TGTGCCAGCAACACCGGACAGGGCTCCTACGAGCAGTACTTC
NA,TRBJ2-7,TRBD2,TRBV6-1,CASSPGAGVGYEQYF,TGTGCCAGCAGTCCTGGGGCGGGAGTGGGGTACGAGCAGTACTTC
NA,TRBJ2-1,NA,TRBV12-3/TRBV12-4,CASSDTSLDPYYNEQFF,TGTGCCAGCAGTGACACATCATTGGACCCATACTACAATGAGCAGTTCTTC
NA,TRBJ2-5,TRBD1,TRBV11-2,CASSQTGGVETQYF,TGTGCCAGCAGCCAGACAGGGGGCGTGGAGACCCAGTACTTC
few,TRBJ2-3,TRBD1,TRBV4-3,CASSQEGDRGPDTQYF,TGCGCCAGCAGCCAAGAGGGGGACAGGGGCCCAGATACGCAGTATTTT
NA,TRBJ1-1,NA,TRBV20-1,CSARKSEIEAFF,TGCAGTGCTAGAAAATCTGAAATTGAAGCTTTCTTT
NA,TRBJ2-7,NA,TRBV6-2/TRBV6-3,CASSYSGDGYEQYF,TGTGCCAGCAGTTACTCAGGGGACGGTTACGAGCAGTACTTC
few,TRBJ1-5,TRBD1,TRBV29-1,CSVGTGGNNQPQHF,TGCAGCGTTGGGACAGGGGGAAACAATCAGCCCCAGCATTTT
NA,TRBJ1-2,NA,TRBV29-1,CSVAPLAGPFGYTF,TGCAGCGTTGCCCCCCTGGCAGGGCCCTTCGGCTACACCTTC
NA,TRBJ2-5,NA,TRBV5-1,CASSSPSFQETQYF,TGCGCCAGCAGCTCACCATCGTTCCAAGAGACCCAGTACTTC
few,TRBJ2-3,TRBD1,TRBV6-2/TRBV6-3,CASSGQGTSTDTQYF,TGTGCCAGCAGTGGACAGGGGACTAGCACAGATACGCAGTATTTT